These 4 T cell receptor beta chains were sequenced from one sample in a study of T cells in Graves' hyperthyroidism and ophthalmopathy. The CDR3 regions of TCR beta were amplified from RNA transcripts. The primer set for the first-round RT-PCR of the TCR CDR3 was HTBI. MiXCR, run by TCRdb on the multiplex PCR reads, gives a single entry per CDR3 protein. The table lists hundreds of thousands of distinct CDR3 sequences, about 15% of them singletons. Sequences were obtained from blood. The origin of the receptors is a man between 18 and 29 years old with Graves' ophthalmopathy.

The V call is TRBV10-3, the J call TRBJ1-2; no definite D call. The length of the CDR3 is 13 residues. Germline CDR1 is ENHRY and CDR2 is SYGVKD. Trimming cost V 7 bases and J 4 bases, with 13 bases left between them. CDR3 sequence reads: CAITGPNTYGYTF. CDR3 bases: TGTGCCATCACCGGACCCAATACCTATGGCTACACCTTC.

This clonotype was counted at least ten times. This chain uses TRBV5-1 with TRBJ2-7; 8 nucleotides align to TRBD2. The CDR3 is 18 amino acids. The germline V gene has CDR1 SGHRS and CDR2 YFSETQ. Losses at the gene ends were 2 bases for V and 0 bases for J; bases not matched to a gene: 13. The DNA of the CDR3 is TGCGCCAGCAGCTTTCCCGTCCGGGGGGGGTCTACCTCCTACGAGCAGTACTTC. Translated: CASSFPVRGGSTSYEQYF.

The table lists this clonotype with many counts. The V gene is TRBV7-9, the J gene TRBJ2-1, with D tentatively TRBD1 or TRBD2 (5 bases each). This CDR3 has 14 amino acids. Germline CDR1 is SEHNR and CDR2 is FQNEAQ (reference sequence). The germline V and J ends were trimmed by 4 bases and 6 bases, with 13 bases remaining between them. CDR3 sequence reads: CASSSAAGTNEQFF. DNA of the CDR3: TGTGCCAGCAGCTCGGCCGCAGGGACCAATGAGCAGTTCTTC.

This clonotype came up a few times. This may arise from a read error, as a much more abundant clone is one base away. This chain uses TRBV11-1 with TRBJ2-1; D is possibly TRBD1 or TRBD2 (5 bases each). Per germline, CDR1 SGHAT and CDR2 FQDESV (reference sequence). This CDR3 region has 17 residues. The CDR3 DNA sequence: TGTGCCAGCGGTGAGGGTCGTCGTGGGGGAGTCTACAATGAGCAGCTCTTC. Its protein product is CASGEGRRGGVYNEQLF. Looking up the rest from reference TRBV11-1 and TRBJ2-1 gives the full variable domain: EAEVAQSPRYKITEKSQAVAFWCDPISGHATLYWYRQILGQGPELLVQFQDESVVDDSQLPKDRFSAERLKGVDSTLKIQPAELGDSAMYLCASGEGRRGGVYNEQLFGPGTRLTVL.